The source of this T cell receptor beta chain is a study of CD8+ T cells in alopecia areata. Study-level information: Administration of oral tofacitinib to treated patients was at 5 to 10 mg twice daily. The study, taken as a whole, reports: The study also sequences resident alphabeta T cells of normal skin in scalp samples.

RNA extraction was followed by reverse transcription into cDNA, which acted as the sequencing template. The data were produced by immunoSEQ multiplex PCR, yet TCRdb's version contains in-frame clones alone and is incomplete. This table holds over 50,000 clones, about 44% found once. This clone was found a few times. Its antigen is currently unknown. CDR1 MNHEY and CDR2 SMNVEV come from the germline V gene (reference sequence). This CDR3 is built from 18 residues. Trimming stripped 0 bases from V and 0 bases from J, with 18 bases between. Alopecia areata patients had lesional scalp punch biopsies and peripheral blood taken from them. Isolation of CD4+ and CD8+ T cells from PBMCs was achieved by sorting.

The TCR was taken from a human donor with alopecia areata. The gene calls are TRBV27 and TRBJ2-7; D may be TRBD1 or TRBD2 (6 bases each). The source material was CD8+ T cells sorted from blood, sampled at week 0. As DNA, the CDR3 is TGTGCCAGCAGTTTATCGGGGGGCCCGGGACGGGGCTCCTACGAGCAGTACTTC. This translates into CASSLSGGPGRGSYEQYF.